This T cell receptor beta chain appears in the sequencing data of a study of monozygotic twins with inflammatory bowel disease. About this clonotype itself: No antigen is known for it.

After re-calling the 5' RACE reads, TCRdb lists one entry per CDR3 protein, DNA absent. Its listing shows 200,000 to 250,000 distinct CDR3 sequences. Study observations and caveats: People with IBD had fewer clonotypes in common with others than healthy twins did, especially with disease activity. The data offered no way to tell different T cell subtypes apart.

CDR3 length: 12 residues. Germline V gives CDR1 SQVTM, CDR2 ANQGSEA. The TCR sequence derives from a human donor with ulcerative colitis or Crohn's disease, or a healthy co-twin of an affected twin (not recorded which). The specimen sequenced was blood. The chain couples TRBV29-1 to TRBJ2-7; TCRdb returns TRBD2, unconfirmable since there is no DNA. CDR3 loop: CSVELGGYEQYF.